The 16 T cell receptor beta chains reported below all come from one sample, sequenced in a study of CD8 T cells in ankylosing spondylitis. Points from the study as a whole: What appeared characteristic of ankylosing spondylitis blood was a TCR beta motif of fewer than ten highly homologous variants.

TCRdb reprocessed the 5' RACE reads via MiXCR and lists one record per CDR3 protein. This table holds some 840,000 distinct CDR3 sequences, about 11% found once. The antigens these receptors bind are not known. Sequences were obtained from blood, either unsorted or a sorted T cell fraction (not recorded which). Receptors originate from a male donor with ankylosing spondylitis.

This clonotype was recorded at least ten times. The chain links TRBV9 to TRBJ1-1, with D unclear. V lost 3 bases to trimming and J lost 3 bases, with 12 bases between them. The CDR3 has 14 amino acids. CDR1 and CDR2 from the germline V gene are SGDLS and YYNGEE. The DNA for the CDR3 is TGTGCCAGCAGCGGACGATCAGAGTACACTGAAGCTTTCTTT. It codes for CASSGRSEYTEAFF.

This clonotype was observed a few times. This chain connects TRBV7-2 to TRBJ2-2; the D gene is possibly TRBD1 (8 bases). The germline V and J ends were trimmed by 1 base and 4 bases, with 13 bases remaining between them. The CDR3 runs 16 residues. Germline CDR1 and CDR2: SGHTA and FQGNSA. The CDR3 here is CASSLVRGTGTGELFF. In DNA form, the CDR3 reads TGTGCCAGCAGCTTAGTGCGGGGGACAGGCACCGGGGAGCTGTTTTTT.

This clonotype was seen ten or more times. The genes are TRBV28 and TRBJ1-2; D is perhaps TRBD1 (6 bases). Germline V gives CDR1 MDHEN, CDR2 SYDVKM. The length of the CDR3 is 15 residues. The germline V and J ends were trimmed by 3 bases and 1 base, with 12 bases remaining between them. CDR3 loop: CASSLSGAHNYGYTF. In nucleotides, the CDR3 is TGTGCCAGCAGTTTGTCGGGGGCCCATAACTATGGCTACACCTTC.

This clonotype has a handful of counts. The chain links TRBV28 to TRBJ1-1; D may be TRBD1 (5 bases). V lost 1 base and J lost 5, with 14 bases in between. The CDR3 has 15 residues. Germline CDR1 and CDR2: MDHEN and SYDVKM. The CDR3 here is CASSLSFPGRTEAFF. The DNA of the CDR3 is TGTGCCAGCAGTTTATCGTTCCCGGGACGTACTGAAGCTTTCTTT.

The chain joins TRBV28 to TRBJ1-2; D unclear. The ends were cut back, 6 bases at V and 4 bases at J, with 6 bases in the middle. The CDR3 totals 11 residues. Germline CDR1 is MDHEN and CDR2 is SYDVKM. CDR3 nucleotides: TGTGCCAGCAGGGGCGGCTATGGCTACACCTTC. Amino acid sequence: CASRGGYGYTF.

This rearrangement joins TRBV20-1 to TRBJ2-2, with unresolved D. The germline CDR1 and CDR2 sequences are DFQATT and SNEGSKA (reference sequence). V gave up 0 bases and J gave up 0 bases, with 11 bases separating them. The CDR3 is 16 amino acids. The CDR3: CSARELGSTNTGELFF. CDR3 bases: TGCAGTGCTAGAGAATTAGGCAGCACGAACACCGGGGAGCTGTTTTTT.

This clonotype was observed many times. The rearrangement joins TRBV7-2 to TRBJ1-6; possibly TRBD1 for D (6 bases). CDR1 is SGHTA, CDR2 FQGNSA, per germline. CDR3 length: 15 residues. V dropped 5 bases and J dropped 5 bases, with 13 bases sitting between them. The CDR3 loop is CASSTAGHNNSPLHF. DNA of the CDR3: TGTGCCAGCAGCACCGCGGGACATAATAATTCACCCCTCCACTTT.

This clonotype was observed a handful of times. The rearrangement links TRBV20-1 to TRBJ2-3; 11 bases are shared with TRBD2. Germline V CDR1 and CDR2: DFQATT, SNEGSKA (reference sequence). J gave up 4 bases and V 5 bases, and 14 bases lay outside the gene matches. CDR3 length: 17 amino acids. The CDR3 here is CSASPPALAGGSDTQYF. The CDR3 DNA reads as TGCAGTGCTTCGCCCCCGGCCCTAGCGGGAGGTTCAGATACGCAGTATTTT.

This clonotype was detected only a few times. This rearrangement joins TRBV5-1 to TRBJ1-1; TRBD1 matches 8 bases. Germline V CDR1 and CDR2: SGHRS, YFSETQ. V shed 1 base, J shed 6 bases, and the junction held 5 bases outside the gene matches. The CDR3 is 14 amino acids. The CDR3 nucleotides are TGCGCCAGCAGCTTGCAGGGGGCAGTGGCTGAAGCTTTCTTT. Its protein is CASSLQGAVAEAFF.

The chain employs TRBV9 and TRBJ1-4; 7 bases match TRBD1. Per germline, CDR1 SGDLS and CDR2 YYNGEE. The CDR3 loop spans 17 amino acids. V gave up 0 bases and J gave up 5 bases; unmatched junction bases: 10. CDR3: CASSVGVGGGGNEKLFF. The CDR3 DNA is TGTGCCAGCAGCGTAGGGGTAGGGGGCGGCGGGAATGAAAAACTGTTTTTT.

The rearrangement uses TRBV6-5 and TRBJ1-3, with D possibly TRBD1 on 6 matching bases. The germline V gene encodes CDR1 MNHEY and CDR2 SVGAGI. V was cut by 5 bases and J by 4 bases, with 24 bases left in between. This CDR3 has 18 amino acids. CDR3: CASSTSGAAARFGNTIYF. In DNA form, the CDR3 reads TGTGCCAGCAGTACCTCGGGGGCAGCCGCGAGGTTCGGAAACACCATATATTTT.

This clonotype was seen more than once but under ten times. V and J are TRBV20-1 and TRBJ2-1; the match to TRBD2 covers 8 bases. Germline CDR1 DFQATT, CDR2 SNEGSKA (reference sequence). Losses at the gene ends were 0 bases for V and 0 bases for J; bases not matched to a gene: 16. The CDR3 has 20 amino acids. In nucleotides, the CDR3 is TGCAGTGCTAGAGAGAGGAGGAGGACTAGCCCGTTGAGCTCCTACAATGAGCAGTTCTTC. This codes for CSARERRRTSPLSSYNEQFF.

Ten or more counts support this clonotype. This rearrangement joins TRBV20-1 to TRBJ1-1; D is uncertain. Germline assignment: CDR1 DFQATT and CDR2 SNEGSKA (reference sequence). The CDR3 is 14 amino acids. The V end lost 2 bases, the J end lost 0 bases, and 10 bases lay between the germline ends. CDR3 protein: CSARTVHMNTEAFF. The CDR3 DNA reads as TGCAGTGCTAGAACAGTCCACATGAACACTGAAGCTTTCTTT.

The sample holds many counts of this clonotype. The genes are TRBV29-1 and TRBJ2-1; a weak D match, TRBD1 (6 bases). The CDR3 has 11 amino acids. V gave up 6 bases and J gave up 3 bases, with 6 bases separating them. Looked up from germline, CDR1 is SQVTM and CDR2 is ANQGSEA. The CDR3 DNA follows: TGCAGCGTGGACAGCTACAATGAGCAGTTCTTC. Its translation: CSVDSYNEQFF.

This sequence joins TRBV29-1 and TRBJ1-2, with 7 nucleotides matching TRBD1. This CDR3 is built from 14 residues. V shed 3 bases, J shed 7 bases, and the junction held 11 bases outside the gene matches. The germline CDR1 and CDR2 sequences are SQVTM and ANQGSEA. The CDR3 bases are TGCAGCGTTGACGAGACAGGGAGGGAGGGTGGCTACACCTTC. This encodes CSVDETGREGGYTF.

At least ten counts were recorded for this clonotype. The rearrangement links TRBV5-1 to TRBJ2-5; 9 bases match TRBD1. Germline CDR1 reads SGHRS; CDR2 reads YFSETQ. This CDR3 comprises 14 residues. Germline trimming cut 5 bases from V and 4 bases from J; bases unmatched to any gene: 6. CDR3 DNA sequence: TGCGCCAGCAGACCGGGACAGGGCCCAGAGACCCAGTACTTC. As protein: CASRPGQGPETQYF.